Listed below are T cell receptor beta chains from one sample, sequenced in a study of blood T cell repertoires in COVID-19. Sequenced by immunoSEQ multiplex PCR; TCRdb stores in-frame clones only, minus some. The table shows roughly 140,000 clones, with around three quarters occurring only once. The sample taken for sequencing was peripheral blood. The source of these receptors is a man aged 55 to 69 with acute or convalescent COVID-19. The conserved cysteine and the conserved F or W are not part of the CDR3 here. Each record gives: V gene, clone size, J gene, CDR3 protein. The size of a clone is reported for some rows only, either as once, few or many, or as a class for expanded clones.

TRBV28,NA,TRBJ1-5,ASSPPSGTGPQGPQH
TRBV5-1,NA,TRBJ2-5,ASSGTVGGQETQY
TRBV4-2,NA,TRBJ2-7,ASSQETGLHYEQY
TRBV3-1/TRBV3-2,few,TRBJ1-1,ASSQDPGDVGTEAF
TRBV6-5,once,TRBJ1-2,ASIPGQANNYGYT
TRBV5-4,NA,TRBJ2-3,ASSYGPGQAGRDTQY
TRBV19,NA,TRBJ2-7,ASSPLVADYEQY
TRBV7-8,NA,TRBJ2-3,ASSPNPPAGGQVDTQY
TRBV25-1,few,TRBJ1-6,ASSAGADNSPLH
TRBV7-3,NA,TRBJ2-3,ASKTSGSTDTQY
TRBV6-5,NA,TRBJ1-2,ASSQGASGYT
TRBV7-8,NA,TRBJ2-3,ASSTRTSGSTDTQY
TRBV7-8,NA,TRBJ2-5,ASSSQGAGETQY
TRBV12-3/TRBV12-4,NA,TRBJ2-7,ASSWANSYEQY
TRBV2,NA,TRBJ2-1,ASSVTSLSSYNEQF
TRBV27,NA,TRBJ2-7,ASSSWDRVYEQY